Below are 2 T cell receptor beta chains sequenced from a single sample in a study of blood T cell repertoires in COVID-19. Produced via immunoSEQ multiplex PCR; TCRdb's table is partial and in-frame only. The sample includes roughly 410,000 clones, around 87% of them seen just once. The sequenced sample consisted of peripheral blood. These receptors came from a woman aged 55-70 years with COVID-19, enrolled during active disease.

The genes are TRBV5-4 and TRBJ2-7; D is undetermined. With 2 bases removed from V and 4 bases from J, the gap between germline ends came to 7 bases. CDR3 length: 12 residues. CDR1 and CDR2 (germline): SGHNT, YYREEE (reference sequence). CDR3 region: CASSFGAYEQYF. The CDR3, as DNA: TGTGCCAGCAGCTTCGGAGCGTACGAGCAGTACTTC.

V usage is TRBV3-1 (or the pseudogene TRBV3-2) and J usage is TRBJ1-2; tentative D call: TRBD1 (6 bases). The CDR3 sequence is 15 residues long. Germline loops: CDR1 LGHDT, CDR2 YNNKEL (reference sequence). Trimming removed 0 bases from V and 4 bases from J, with 12 bases in between. This chain's CDR3 is CASSQDSGAGYGYTF. CDR3 DNA: TGTGCCAGCAGCCAAGATTCAGGGGCGGGCTATGGCTACACCTTC.